One and the same sample provided the 17 T cell receptor beta chains below, sequenced in a study of beta chain features in type 1 diabetes. What was sequenced were expressed TCRB transcripts, since all of the isolated RNA had been reverse transcribed. TCRdb keeps only in-frame clones here, not all; method: immunoSEQ multiplex PCR. Here the sample spans roughly 50,000 clones, under 55% being singletons. What these receptors recognize is not known. Study conclusions and caveats: Significant though moderate, a shortening of TCRB CDR3s appeared in all four CD4+ subsets of Type 1 diabetes patients.

What was sequenced was Tregs from blood. These TCRs come from a man in his thirties or forties with type 1 diabetes.

This rearrangement joins TRBV6-1 to TRBJ1-6; TRBD1 matches at 8 bases. The ends lost 6 bases at V and 11 bases at J; junction bases unmatched: 3. CDR3 length: 12 residues. Germline V CDR1 and CDR2: MNHNS, SASEGT. DNA for the CDR3: TGTGCCAGCAGAGGACAGGGAGCACCCCTCCACTTT. Amino acid sequence: CASRGQGAPLHF.

The rearrangement links TRBV19 to TRBJ2-7; 10 positions match TRBD1. The CDR3 runs 15 residues. Looked up from germline, CDR1 is LNHDA and CDR2 is SQIVND (reference sequence). Germline trimming cut 7 bases from V and 4 bases from J; bases unmatched to any gene: 10. The chain's CDR3 is CASTQDRGGSYEQYF. The CDR3 DNA reads TGTGCCAGTACCCAGGACAGGGGGGGATCTTACGAGCAGTACTTC.

This sequence joins TRBV5-4 and TRBJ2-3, with TRBD2 matching over 7 bases. Germline V gene data show CDR1 as SGHNT and CDR2 as YYREEE (reference sequence). V trimming: 6 bases; J trimming: 3 bases; junction bases outside the gene matches: 13. The CDR3 spans 16 residues. CDR3 amino acids: CASTLRSGGRTDTQYF. In DNA form, the CDR3 reads TGTGCCAGCACTCTGAGGTCGGGAGGAAGAACAGATACGCAGTATTTT.

In DNA form, the CDR3 reads TGTGCCAGCAGCCAACGTTTCTCTGCTAGGTTGACGGAATGGGCCGGGGAGCTGTTTTTT. Protein sequence: CASSQRFSARLTEWAGELFF. The chain couples TRBV4-2 to TRBJ2-2; no definite D call. The CDR3 length is 20 residues. CDR1 and CDR2 from the germline V gene are LGHNA and YNFKEQ. Trimming stripped 2 bases from V and 6 bases from J, with 28 bases between.

This chain joins TRBV28 and TRBJ2-1; the match to TRBD2 covers 8 bases. Germline V gives CDR1 MDHEN, CDR2 SYDVKM. The V and J ends lost 10 bases and 1 base, in that order; junction bases with no gene match: 6. The CDR3 extends over 14 amino acids. Written as DNA, the CDR3 is TGTGCCACCAAGGGGACTAGTTCCTACAATGAGCAGTTCTTC. Amino acids: CATKGTSSYNEQFF.

This clone was seen a few times. V usage is TRBV7-8 and J usage is TRBJ2-7, with 10 bases identical to TRBD2. The CDR3 runs to 13 residues. The junction had 4 bases not matched to a gene; V was cut back by 1 base and J by 10 bases. Per the germline V gene, CDR1 is SGHVS and CDR2 is FQNEAQ. Here the CDR3 reads CASSLGTSGLQYF. CDR3 nucleotides: TGTGCCAGCAGCTTAGGGACTAGCGGACTCCAGTACTTC. The full variable domain, with the rest looked up from reference TRBV7-8 and TRBJ2-7, is GAGVSQSPRYKVAKRGQDVALRCDPISGHVSLFWYQQALGQGPEFLTYFQNEAQLDKSGLPSDRFFAERPEGSVSTLKIQRTQQEDSAVYLCASSLGTSGLQYFGPGTRLTVT.

This chain links TRBV6-6 with TRBJ1-4; 8 positions agree with TRBD1. The germline gives CDR1 MNHNY, CDR2 SVGAGI (reference sequence). The CDR3 spans 15 residues. V trimming: 0 bases; J trimming: 5 bases; junction bases outside the gene matches: 2. In DNA form, the CDR3 reads TGTGCCAGCAGTTACTCCGGGACAGGCAATGAAAAACTGTTTTTT. Protein: CASSYSGTGNEKLFF.

This chain uses TRBV23-1 with TRBJ1-5; 7 positions match TRBD1. TRBV23-1 counts as an open reading frame of uncertain function. V lost 0 bases to trimming and J lost 5 bases; unmatched junction nucleotides: 10. This CDR3 is 17 amino acids long. The CDR3: CASSQSRAGGRDQPQHF. Written as DNA, the CDR3 is TGCGCCAGCAGTCAATCGAGGGCAGGGGGACGAGATCAGCCCCAGCATTTT.

V usage is TRBV5-4 and J usage is TRBJ2-3; 12 positions match TRBD2. V lost 3 bases to trimming and J lost 2 bases; unmatched junction nucleotides: 7. The CDR3 loop spans 17 amino acids. Germline lookup yields CDR1 SGHNT and CDR2 YYREEE (reference sequence). The CDR3 loop is CASSYILAGGTTDTQYF. In DNA, the CDR3 is TGTGCCAGCAGCTACATACTAGCGGGAGGTACCACAGATACGCAGTATTTT.

The genes are TRBV28 and TRBJ2-3; 9 bases fit TRBD2. V was clipped by 3 bases and J by 7 bases; unmatched bases: 11. The germline CDR1 and CDR2 sequences are MDHEN and SYDVKM. The CDR3 spans 16 residues. CDR3 protein: CASSFRDGGRGYTQYF. CDR3 DNA sequence: TGTGCCAGCAGTTTCCGGGACGGCGGGAGGGGGTATACGCAGTATTTT.

This rearrangement joins TRBV4-3 to TRBJ2-1, with TRBD2 identical over 7 bases. V was pared by 2 bases and J by 10 bases, with 5 bases of the junction left unmatched. In germline, CDR1 is LGHNA, CDR2 YSLEER. This CDR3 spans 13 amino acids. The CDR3 DNA sequence: TGCGCCAGCAGCCAATCGACTAGCCTCGAGCAGTTCTTC. Translated, it gives CASSQSTSLEQFF.

The chain has TRBV7-3 and TRBJ1-4; the D is unclear. Germline V gene lookup returns CDR1 SGHTA and CDR2 FQGTGA. V shed 5 bases and J shed 1 base, with 8 bases lying between them. The CDR3 consists of 14 residues. As DNA, the CDR3 is TGTGCCAGCAGCCCGGTTGAAACTAATGAAAAACTGTTTTTT. This sequence encodes CASSPVETNEKLFF. The variable domain in full, completed from reference TRBV7-3 and TRBJ1-4, reads GAGVSQTPSNKVTEKGKYVELRCDPISGHTALYWYRQSLGQGPEFLIYFQGTGAADDSGLPNDRFFAVRPEGSVSTLKIQRTERGDSAVYLCASSPVETNEKLFFGSGTQLSVL.

The CDR3 spells CASSLGQGFSEQYF. The DNA of the CDR3 is TGTGCCAGCAGCTTAGGGCAGGGGTTTAGCGAGCAGTACTTC. The chain uses TRBV7-2 and TRBJ2-7, with D possibly being TRBD1 (6 bases). The CDR3 sequence is 14 residues long. Per the germline V gene, CDR1 is SGHTA and CDR2 is FQGNSA. Trimming stripped 1 base from V and 6 bases from J, with 13 bases between.

This chain joins TRBV9 and TRBJ2-3; D is unresolved. Germline V lookup: CDR1 SGDLS, CDR2 YYNGEE. This CDR3 contains 14 residues. The V end was cut by 5 bases, the J end by 0 bases, with 10 bases between. As DNA, the CDR3 is TGTGCCAGCAGTGTGGGCTCTAGCACAGATACGCAGTATTTT. Protein product: CASSVGSSTDTQYF.

About this clone: Within the sample, other DNA sequences also encode this same CDR3. The chain couples TRBV20-1 to TRBJ1-2; no reliable D call. In germline, CDR1 is DFQATT, CDR2 SNEGSKA (reference sequence). Trimming stripped 6 bases from V and 4 bases from J, with 9 bases between. CDR3 length equals 11 residues. This chain's CDR3 is CSATGSYGYTF. The CDR3 DNA follows: TGCAGTGCAACCGGGAGCTATGGCTACACCTTC.

This clone was seen a handful of times. This chain links TRBV28 with TRBJ1-1; the match to TRBD1 covers 7 bases. The CDR3 extends over 13 amino acids. Per germline, CDR1 MDHEN and CDR2 SYDVKM. The V and J ends lost 6 bases and 4 bases, in that order; junction bases with no gene match: 5. Here the CDR3 DNA reads TGTGCCAGCAGCCCTTCAGGGGGCACTGAAGCTTTCTTT. It is translated as CASSPSGGTEAFF.

This chain links TRBV11-3 with TRBJ2-1; 7 bases align to TRBD2. Germline V CDR1 and CDR2: SGHNT, YENEEA. V shed 5 bases and J 12 bases; nucleotides not matched to a gene: 7. There are 12 residues in the CDR3. The CDR3 reads CASSPDRGVQFF. The DNA of the CDR3 is TGTGCCAGCAGCCCGGACCGGGGGGTGCAGTTCTTC. The whole variable domain, remainder taken from reference TRBV11-3 and TRBJ2-1, is EAGVVQSPRYKIIEKKQPVAFWCNPISGHNTLYWYLQNLGQGPELLIRYENEEAVDDSQLPKDRFSAERLKGVDSTLKIQPAELGDSAVYLCASSPDRGVQFFGPGTRLTVL.